This passage covers 20 T cell receptor beta chains from one sample sequenced in a study of cytomegalovirus exposure and HLA in healthy donors. TCRdb's table, derived via immunoSEQ multiplex PCR, lists solely in-frame clones and lacks some. The repertoire consists of roughly 52,000 clones, with about 90% occurring once and the leading ten covering 6.7%. Input material: PBMCs. The receptors originated from a woman in her twenties or thirties in good health and CMV-seronegative.

The chain uses TRBV7-9 and TRBJ2-5, with D unresolved. CDR3 length equals 17 residues. Trimming cost V 1 base and J 1 base, with 16 bases left between them. Per germline, CDR1 SEHNR and CDR2 FQNEAQ (reference sequence). The CDR3 is CASSLDKAGYTQETQYF. The CDR3 bases are TGTGCCAGCAGCTTAGATAAAGCAGGATACACCCAAGAGACCCAGTACTTC. Using reference TRBV7-9 and TRBJ2-5 for the parts outside the CDR3, the full variable domain is DTGVSQNPRHKITKRGQNVTFRCDPISEHNRLYWYRQTLGQGPEFLTYFQNEAQLEKSRLLSDRFSAERPKGSFSTLEIQRTEQGDSAMYLCASSLDKAGYTQETQYFGPGTRLLVL.

V is TRBV6-1 and J is TRBJ1-5; D not resolved. Germline V gene lookup returns CDR1 MNHNS and CDR2 SASEGT. V was pared by 4 bases and J by 4 bases, with 14 bases between. The CDR3 loop spans 15 amino acids. The CDR3 here is CASSGSGVENQPQHF. CDR3 coding DNA: TGTGCCAGCAGTGGTTCCGGGGTAGAGAATCAGCCCCAGCATTTT.

In its sample, this clone was seen once. The V call is TRBV13, the J call TRBJ1-1, with D unclear. The V gene lost 4 bases and the J gene lost 6 bases, with 18 bases spanning the gap. The CDR3 covers 15 residues. Germline V gene data show CDR1 as PRHDT and CDR2 as FYEKMQ (reference sequence). CDR3 sequence (DNA): TGTGCCAGCAGCTCCACCTTTGGGATCGGGGCTGAAGCTTTCTTT. Translation gives CASSSTFGIGAEAFF.

The V call is TRBV2, the J call TRBJ2-1, with D possibly being TRBD1 (6 bases). There are 18 residues in the CDR3. CDR1 and CDR2 (germline): SNHLY, FYNNEI. V was pared by 0 bases and J by 0 bases, with 15 bases between. The CDR3 coding sequence is TGTGCCAGCAGTGAAGCGCTTCGCGGACAGAGCTCCTACAATGAGCAGTTCTTC. Translation: CASSEALRGQSSYNEQFF.

V gene TRBV19 combines with J gene TRBJ2-7; 11 nucleotides align to TRBD2. The J segment lost 6 bases and the V segment lost 7 bases, leaving 5 bases of the junction unmatched. The CDR3 runs to 13 residues. The germline gives CDR1 LNHDA, CDR2 SQIVND (reference sequence). The CDR3 coding sequence is TGTGCCAGTAATCTAGCGGGAGGCCGCGAGCAGTACTTC. Translating gives CASNLAGGREQYF.

The V gene is TRBV7-9, the J gene TRBJ1-4; maybe TRBD1 (5 bases). V dropped 5 bases and J dropped 10 bases, with 17 bases sitting between them. The V gene's germline CDR1 is SEHNR and CDR2 FQNEAQ (reference sequence). This CDR3 has 14 residues. CDR3 DNA: TGTGCCAGCAGCCCTCTAGACTCTCAGGGAAAACTGTTTTTT. It yields the protein CASSPLDSQGKLFF.

The chain carries TRBV18 and TRBJ2-7; TRBD1 is a possible D gene (7 bases). The CDR3 covers 16 residues. The V and J ends lost 6 bases and 3 bases respectively, with 21 bases between them. Germline loops: CDR1 KGHSH, CDR2 LQKENI. CDR3 sequence (DNA): TGTGCCAGCTCGTTTATATCTCAGGGGGGTTACTACGAGCAGTACTTC. Protein: CASSFISQGGYYEQYF.

The genes are TRBV11-2 and TRBJ2-7; tentative D call: TRBD1 (6 bases). The CDR3 sequence is 12 residues long. Germline V gene lookup returns CDR1 SGHAT and CDR2 FQNNGV. Trimming took off 1 base at V and 13 bases at J, with 14 bases between the two ends. CDR3 bases: TGTGCCAGCAGCTTAGGGCCTGACAGGTCTTACTTC. This translates into CASSLGPDRSYF.

The V call is TRBV6-6, the J call TRBJ2-7; tentative D call: TRBD2 (6 bases). Germline assignment: CDR1 MNHNY and CDR2 SVGAGI (reference sequence). CDR3 length: 14 amino acids. Trimming stripped 6 bases from V and 6 bases from J, with 18 bases between. The CDR3 region has the DNA TGTGCCAGCAGATTAAGCGAGGGACTCCTCGAGCAGTACTTC. As protein: CASRLSEGLLEQYF.

This chain joins TRBV5-1 and TRBJ2-7, with TRBD2 identical over 13 bases. V gave up 4 bases and J gave up 2 bases; unmatched junction bases: 3. Germline-derived CDR1 and CDR2 are SGHRS and YFSETQ. CDR3 size: 15 residues. Written as DNA, the CDR3 is TGCGCCAGCAGCGGAGGGACTAGCGGGACCTACGAGCAGTACTTC. Protein sequence: CASSGGTSGTYEQYF.

V usage is TRBV27 and J usage is TRBJ1-5; no clear D gene. Per the germline V gene, CDR1 is MNHEY and CDR2 is SMNVEV (reference sequence). The CDR3 is 18 residues long. Trimming removed 2 bases at V and 0 bases at J, with 17 bases between. CDR3 sequence: CASSLGAPSPDSNQPQHF. For the CDR3, the DNA is TGTGCCAGCAGTTTAGGCGCGCCTAGCCCTGATAGCAATCAGCCCCAGCATTTT.

This chain uses TRBV7-2 with TRBJ1-5; D gene uncertain. CDR3 length equals 15 residues. Trimming removed 1 base at V and 3 bases at J, with 10 bases between. Germline V lookup: CDR1 SGHTA, CDR2 FQGNSA. CDR3 coding DNA: TGTGCCAGCAGCTTAGGGCCGCAATCCAATCAGCCCCAGCATTTT. Translating gives CASSLGPQSNQPQHF. The full variable domain, completed using reference TRBV7-2 and TRBJ1-5, is GAGVSQSPSNKVTEKGKDVELRCDPISGHTALYWYRQSLGQGLEFLIYFQGNSAPDKSGLPSDRFSAERTGGSVSTLTIQRTQQEDSAVYLCASSLGPQSNQPQHFGDGTRLSIL.

The chain joins TRBV27 to TRBJ1-3, with D possibly TRBD1 on 5 matching bases. This CDR3 contains 18 residues. Germline-derived CDR1 and CDR2 are MNHEY and SMNVEV (reference sequence). Trimming stripped 6 bases from V and 4 bases from J, with 25 bases between. The CDR3 loop reads CASRRSGPQNAGGNTIYF. In DNA form, the CDR3 reads TGTGCCAGCAGACGGTCGGGACCGCAAAACGCGGGAGGAAACACCATATATTTT.

The V gene is TRBV27, the J gene TRBJ1-5, with D possibly being TRBD1 (5 bases). From germline, CDR1 is MNHEY and CDR2 SMNVEV (reference sequence). CDR3 size: 19 residues. V was shortened by 0 bases and J by 7 bases, with 25 bases between the two germline ends. CDR3 sequence (DNA): TGTGCCAGCAGTTTATCCCTTCCTTATCCGGGCAGGGCGAGGCAGCCCCAGCATTTT. Translated, it gives CASSLSLPYPGRARQPQHF.

This rearrangement joins TRBV27 to TRBJ1-1; D gene unclear. Trimming left V 2 bases short and J 11 bases short, with 15 bases between. The CDR3 is 13 residues long. CDR1 is MNHEY and CDR2 is SMNVEV in the germline V gene (reference sequence). CDR3 in amino acids: CASSLISGSMAFF. The CDR3 DNA sequence: TGTGCCAGCAGTTTAATTTCGGGTTCCATGGCTTTCTTT.

V usage is TRBV5-1 and J usage is TRBJ1-2; 10 bases fit TRBD1. The CDR3 length is 14 residues. With 0 bases clipped from V and 8 bases from J, the junction kept 4 bases outside the gene matches. Germline loops: CDR1 SGHRS, CDR2 YFSETQ. CDR3 DNA: TGCGCCAGCAGCTTGGGGGGGACAGGGGACGGCTACACCTTC. It encodes CASSLGGTGDGYTF. Full variable domain (remainder filled in from reference TRBV5-1 and TRBJ1-2): KAGVTQTPRYLIKTRGQQVTLSCSPISGHRSVSWYQQTPGQGLQFLFEYFSETQRNKGNFPGRFSGRQFSNSRSEMNVSTLELGDSALYLCASSLGGTGDGYTFGSGTRLTVV.

The V gene is TRBV25-1, the J gene TRBJ1-2, with 7 nucleotides matching TRBD1. The CDR3 contains 13 residues. CDR1 and CDR2 from the germline V gene are MGHDK and SYGVNS. J was trimmed by 7 bases and V by 5 bases; bases with no gene match: 7. The CDR3 DNA sequence: TGTGCCAGCAGTCCACAGGGGTGGAGTGGCTACACCTTC. It yields the protein CASSPQGWSGYTF.

The CDR3 DNA reads TGTGCCTGGAGTGGGAGTAGAGCCAAAAACATTCAGTACTTC. Protein sequence: CAWSGSRAKNIQYF. This rearrangement joins TRBV30 to TRBJ2-4; the D is unclear. The CDR3 has 14 amino acids. The germline V gene has CDR1 GTSNPN and CDR2 SVGIG (reference sequence). Trimming removed 1 base at V and 0 bases at J, with 7 bases between.

The V call is TRBV28, the J call TRBJ1-2; TRBD1 matches at 9 bases. The J segment lost 8 bases and the V segment lost 6 bases, leaving 4 bases of the junction unmatched. Germline V CDR1 and CDR2: MDHEN, SYDVKM. CDR3 size: 12 residues. The CDR3 nucleotides are TGTGCCAGCAGGACAGGGGGTCGAGGCTACACCTTC. This translates into CASRTGGRGYTF.

This clone was detected only a few times. The rearrangement uses TRBV6-5 and TRBJ1-1, with D possibly matching TRBD1 (6 bases). V lost 4 bases, J lost 7 bases, and 16 bases lay in between. Per the germline V gene, CDR1 is MNHEY and CDR2 is SVGAGI. This CDR3 has 14 residues. CDR3 region: CASSWVKGDREAFF. CDR3 nucleotides: TGTGCCAGCAGTTGGGTGAAGGGGGACCGTGAAGCTTTCTTT.